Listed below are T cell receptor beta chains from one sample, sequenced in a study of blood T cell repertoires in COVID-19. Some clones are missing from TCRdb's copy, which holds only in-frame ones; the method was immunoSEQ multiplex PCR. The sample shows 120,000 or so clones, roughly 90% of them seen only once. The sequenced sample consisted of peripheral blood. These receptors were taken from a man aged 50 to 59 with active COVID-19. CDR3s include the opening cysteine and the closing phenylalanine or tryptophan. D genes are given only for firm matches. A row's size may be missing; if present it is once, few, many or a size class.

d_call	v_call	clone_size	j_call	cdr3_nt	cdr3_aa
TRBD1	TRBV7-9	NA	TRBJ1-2	TGTGCCAGCACCACTCCGGGACAGAGGGGGAGCGGCTACACCTTC	CASTTPGQRGSGYTF
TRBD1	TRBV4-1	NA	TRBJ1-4	TGCGCCAGCAGCCAGGGGGACAGGGAAAAGGAAAAACTGTTTTTT	CASSQGDREKEKLFF
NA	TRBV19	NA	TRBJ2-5	TGTGCCAGTAGTACAGGGTTCATAGGAGAGACCCAGTACTTC	CASSTGFIGETQYF
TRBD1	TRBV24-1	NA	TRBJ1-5	TGTGCCACCAGTGATACAGGGGACCTTAGCAATCAGCCCCAGCATTTT	CATSDTGDLSNQPQHF
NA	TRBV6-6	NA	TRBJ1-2	TGTGCCAGCAGTTACAAAGGAGACTATGGCTACACCTTC	CASSYKGDYGYTF
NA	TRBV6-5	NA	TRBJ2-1	TGTGCCAGCAGCCAAGACAGGAGCTCCTACAATGAGCAGTTCTTC	CASSQDRSSYNEQFF
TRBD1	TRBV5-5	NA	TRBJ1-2	TGTGCCAGCAGCCGGACAGGGGTTATCATTAACTATGGCTACACCTTC	CASSRTGVIINYGYTF
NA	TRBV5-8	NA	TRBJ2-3	TGTGCCAGCAGCCCGTCGGGTACGGGACTTAGCACAGATACGCAGTATTTT	CASSPSGTGLSTDTQYF
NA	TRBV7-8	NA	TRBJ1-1	TGTGCCAGCAGCTTAGGACAGATGAACACTGAAGCTTTCTTT	CASSLGQMNTEAFF
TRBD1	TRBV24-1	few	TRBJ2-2	TGTGCCACCAGTGAAACCGGGACAGGGTCCGGGGAGCTGTTTTTT	CATSETGTGSGELFF
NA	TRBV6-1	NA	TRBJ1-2	TGTGCCAGCAGTGAAGCGTACAGCTATGGCTACACCTTC	CASSEAYSYGYTF
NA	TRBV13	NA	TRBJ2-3	TGTGCCAGCGGAGGGGTCAACACAGATACGCAGTATTTT	CASGGVNTDTQYF
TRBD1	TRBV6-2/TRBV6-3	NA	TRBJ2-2	TGTGCCAGCAGCCTGACAGGGGGTTATACCGGGGAGCTGTTTTTT	CASSLTGGYTGELFF
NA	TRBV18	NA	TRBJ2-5	TGTGCCAGCTCATTTCAGTTACAAGAGACCCAGTACTTC	CASSFQLQETQYF
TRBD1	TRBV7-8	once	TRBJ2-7	TGTGCCAGCAGCCCGACTCCGGGACAGGGATTCGGGCAGTACTTC	CASSPTPGQGFGQYF
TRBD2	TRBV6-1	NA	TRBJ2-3	TGTGCCAGCAGTGAGACGACCGGGGGGACTACAGATACGCAGTATTTT	CASSETTGGTTDTQYF
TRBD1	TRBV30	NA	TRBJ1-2	TGTGCCTGGAGTGGACAGGGTCGCTACACCTTC	CAWSGQGRYTF
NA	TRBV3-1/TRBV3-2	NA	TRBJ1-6	TGTGCCAGCAGCCAAGGACAGGTGAATTCACCCCTCCACTTT	CASSQGQVNSPLHF
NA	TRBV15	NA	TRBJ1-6	TGTGCCACCAGCAGAGATTTGTCGGGGAAGGGAGGTTCACCCCTCCACTTT	CATSRDLSGKGGSPLHF
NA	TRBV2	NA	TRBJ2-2	TGTGCCAGCAGTGAATGGCAGGGCGGTTCGGACACCGGGGAGCTGTTTTTT	CASSEWQGGSDTGELFF
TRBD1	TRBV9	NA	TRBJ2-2	TGTGCCAGCAGCAAACAGGGGGACACCGGGGAGCTGTTTTTT	CASSKQGDTGELFF
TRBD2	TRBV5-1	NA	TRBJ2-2	TGCGCCAGCAGCCTGGGATGGACTAGCGGAACCGGGGAGCTGTTTTTT	CASSLGWTSGTGELFF
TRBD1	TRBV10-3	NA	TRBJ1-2	TGTGCCATCAGTCCCGACAGGGGGCAAATCTATGGCTACACCTTC	CAISPDRGQIYGYTF
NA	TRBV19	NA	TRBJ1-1	TGTGCCAGTAGTCCCTGGCCGAACACTGAAGCTTTCTTT	CASSPWPNTEAFF
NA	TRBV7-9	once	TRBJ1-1	TGTGCCAGCAGCTTTGAACAAATCACTGAAGCTTTCTTT	CASSFEQITEAFF
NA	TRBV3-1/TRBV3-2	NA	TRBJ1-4	TGTGCCAGCAGCCAAGATAAAGCGAATGAAAAACTGTTTTTT	CASSQDKANEKLFF
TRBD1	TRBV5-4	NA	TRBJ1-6	TGTGCCAGCAGCGGGGACAGGGGTGATTCACCCCTCCACTTT	CASSGDRGDSPLHF
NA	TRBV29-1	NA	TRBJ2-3	TGCAGCGGTGGCGGAAGCACAGATACGCAGTATTTT	CSGGGSTDTQYF
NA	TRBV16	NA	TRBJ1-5	TGTGCCAGCAGCCAATCGATGGTTACTCGCGGGAGGCCCCAGCATTTT	CASSQSMVTRGRPQHF
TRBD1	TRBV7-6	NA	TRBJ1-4	TGTGCCAGCAGCGTGGGGACAGGGGTAAATGAAAAACTGTTTTTT	CASSVGTGVNEKLFF
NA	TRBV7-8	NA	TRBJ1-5	TGTGCCAGCAGCTTAGAGACTGGCGGATATAGCAATCAGCCCCAGCATTTT	CASSLETGGYSNQPQHF
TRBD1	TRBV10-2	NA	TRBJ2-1	TGCGCCGCTGCATCCTTCGGGACAGGGGGCAAAAGCGATGAGCAGTTCTTC	CAAASFGTGGKSDEQFF
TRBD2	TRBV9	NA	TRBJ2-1	TGTGCCAGCAGCGTTACTAGCGGGAGGGCCAATGAGCAGTTCTTC	CASSVTSGRANEQFF
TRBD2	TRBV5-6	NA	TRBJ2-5	TGTGCCAGCAGCTCTAGCGGGGCCCAAGAGACCCAGTACTTC	CASSSSGAQETQYF
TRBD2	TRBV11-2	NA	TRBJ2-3	TGTGCCAGCAGCTTAGCCCAAGGGAGGGTTCCCCCAGATACGCAGTATTTT	CASSLAQGRVPPDTQYF
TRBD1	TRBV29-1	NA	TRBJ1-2	TGCAGCGTCACCGACAGGGGGTCTAACTATGGCTACACCTTC	CSVTDRGSNYGYTF
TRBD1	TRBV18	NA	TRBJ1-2	TGTGCCAGCTCACCAACGGACAGGGGAGTTTATGGCTACACCTTC	CASSPTDRGVYGYTF
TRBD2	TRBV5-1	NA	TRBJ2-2	TGCGCCAGCAGCCCCGGGACTAGCGGGGCTAGGTCCGGGGAGCTGTTTTTT	CASSPGTSGARSGELFF